Below are 26 T cell receptor beta chains sequenced from a single sample in a study of cytotoxic CD8 clonotypes in ibrutinib-treated CLL. Profiled with immunoSEQ multiplex PCR; TCRdb holds only in-frame clones, not every one. This table has 150,000 to 200,000 clones, approximately 90% appearing once. Material: PBMCs, obtained at disease progression, from a patient treated with ibrutinib. These receptors were taken from a human donor with chronic lymphocytic leukemia.

The J gene is TRBJ2-3, the V gene TRBV27, with 7 bases lining up with TRBD1. This CDR3 spans 14 amino acids. Looked up from germline, CDR1 is MNHEY and CDR2 is SMNVEV (reference sequence). The junction had 7 bases not matched to a gene; V was cut back by 5 bases and J by 5 bases. CDR3 DNA sequence: TGTGCCAGCAGTCGTGACAGGGTGGGAGATACGCAGTATTTT. It is translated as CASSRDRVGDTQYF.

V gene TRBV27 combines with J gene TRBJ2-1; D is uncertain. This CDR3 spans 14 amino acids. The V gene's germline CDR1 is MNHEY and CDR2 SMNVEV (reference sequence). Trimming pared 7 bases from V and 0 bases from J, leaving 10 bases between. The CDR3 reads CASIGRSSYNEQFF. Written as DNA, the CDR3 is TGTGCCAGCATCGGCAGGAGCTCCTACAATGAGCAGTTCTTC.

This clone was detected only a few times. The chain couples TRBV19 to TRBJ2-1; 10 nucleotides line up with TRBD2. With 9 bases clipped from V and 1 base from J, the junction kept 6 bases outside the gene matches. This CDR3 is 15 amino acids long. CDR1 is LNHDA and CDR2 is SQIVND in the germline V gene (reference sequence). CDR3 sequence: CARVSGRKSYNEQFF. Written as DNA, the CDR3 is TGTGCCAGGGTTAGCGGGAGGAAGTCCTACAATGAGCAGTTCTTC.

The genes are TRBV5-1 and TRBJ2-2; 7 positions agree with TRBD1. Germline loops: CDR1 SGHRS, CDR2 YFSETQ. The CDR3 is 15 amino acids. With 4 bases clipped from V and 1 base from J, the junction kept 4 bases outside the gene matches. CDR3 loop: CASSRTGRNTGELFF. For the CDR3, the DNA is TGCGCCAGCAGCCGGACAGGCCGGAACACCGGGGAGCTGTTTTTT.

The rearrangement joins TRBV7-2 to TRBJ2-7; D is ambiguous. The germline CDR1 and CDR2 sequences are SGHTA and FQGNSA. V lost 2 bases, J lost 0 bases, and 11 bases lay in between. This CDR3 spans 15 amino acids. The CDR3 nucleotides are TGTGCCAGCAGCTTATATCAGGTCAACTCCTACGAGCAGTACTTC. Protein sequence: CASSLYQVNSYEQYF.

This clone has a single count. This chain uses TRBV5-4 with TRBJ1-2, with TRBD1 as a possible D gene (5 bases). The CDR3 runs 14 residues. CDR1 and CDR2 from the germline V gene are SGHNT and YYREEE (reference sequence). V shed 4 bases and J shed 4 bases, with 14 bases lying between them. Written as DNA, the CDR3 is TGTGCCAGCAGCCAAGACAGAGAGGGCTATGGCTACACCTTC. It translates to CASSQDREGYGYTF.

This clone was counted between two and nine times. This chain uses TRBV19 with TRBJ1-2; 7 bases match TRBD1. The germline V gene has CDR1 LNHDA and CDR2 SQIVND (reference sequence). V lost 3 bases to trimming and J lost 3 bases; unmatched junction nucleotides: 10. CDR3 size: 16 residues. CDR3 sequence reads: CASSMSGQPNYYGYTF. The DNA for the CDR3 is TGTGCCAGTAGTATGTCGGGACAGCCCAATTACTATGGCTACACCTTC.

J is TRBJ2-1 and V is TRBV5-1; D is unclear. The ends were cut back, 0 bases at V and 5 bases at J, with 9 bases in the middle. The CDR3 runs 14 residues. Per germline, CDR1 SGHRS and CDR2 YFSETQ. DNA for the CDR3: TGCGCCAGCAGCTTGGAAGGGTTACACAATGAGCAGTTCTTC. This encodes CASSLEGLHNEQFF.

The chain couples TRBV29-1 to TRBJ1-2; tentatively, D is TRBD1 (5 bases). V was cut by 5 bases and J by 6 bases, with 16 bases left in between. The V gene's germline CDR1 is SQVTM and CDR2 ANQGSEA. The CDR3 length is 13 residues. This CDR3 reads CSVQIGGGDGYTF. CDR3 nucleotides: TGCAGCGTTCAGATTGGGGGGGGAGATGGCTACACCTTC.

In regard to this clone: Different DNA sequences within this sample yield the same CDR3. The gene calls are TRBV6-1 and TRBJ2-5; possibly TRBD1 for D (6 bases). Germline CDR1 is MNHNS and CDR2 is SASEGT. CDR3 length equals 14 residues. Trimming removed 2 bases from V and 3 bases from J, with 10 bases in between. CDR3 nucleotides: TGTGCCAGCAGTGAAAGGGGGAGAGAAGAGACCCAGTACTTC. Translating it yields CASSERGREETQYF.

The chain has TRBV11-2 and TRBJ1-5; possible D gene TRBD1, 5 bases. The CDR3 is made up of 15 amino acids. V lost 8 bases to trimming and J lost 0 bases, with 14 bases between them. In germline, CDR1 is SGHAT, CDR2 FQNNGV. The CDR3 nucleotides read TGTGCCAGCGCCCAAGGGGATCATAGCAATCAGCCCCAGCATTTT. It yields the protein CASAQGDHSNQPQHF.

V gene TRBV5-1 combines with J gene TRBJ2-7; a weak D match, TRBD1 (6 bases). With 5 bases removed from V and 2 bases from J, the gap between germline ends came to 14 bases. The CDR3 covers 14 residues. Germline V gene data show CDR1 as SGHRS and CDR2 as YFSETQ. CDR3 coding DNA: TGCGCCAGCAGTCGGGACACTGTTACCTACGAGCAGTACTTC. This codes for CASSRDTVTYEQYF.

The chain uses TRBV6-5 and TRBJ1-2; 8 nucleotides line up with TRBD1. V trimming: 3 bases; J trimming: 7 bases; junction bases outside the gene matches: 7. The germline CDR1 and CDR2 sequences are MNHEY and SVGAGI. The CDR3 is 14 amino acids. The CDR3 is CASSYEQGVRGYTF. The DNA for the CDR3 is TGTGCCAGCAGTTATGAACAGGGGGTACGTGGCTACACCTTC.

This clone has a single count. V is TRBV5-1 and J is TRBJ2-7; 12 bases match TRBD2. V lost 4 bases and J lost 7; bases outside the gene matches: 6. The CDR3 runs to 14 residues. Looked up from germline, CDR1 is SGHRS and CDR2 is YFSETQ. The CDR3 reads CASSQTSGRREQYF. CDR3 coding DNA: TGCGCCAGCAGCCAGACTAGCGGGAGAAGGGAGCAGTACTTC.

V and J are TRBV6-5 and TRBJ2-7; 7 bases line up with TRBD1. The CDR3 contains 15 residues. The V gene end was trimmed by 2 bases and the J gene end by 2 bases; junction bases not matched to a gene: 6. Germline-derived CDR1 and CDR2 are MNHEY and SVGAGI. This CDR3 reads CASSYGDSRTYEQYF. DNA for the CDR3: TGTGCCAGCAGTTACGGGGACAGCCGTACCTACGAGCAGTACTTC.

The chain joins TRBV5-1 to TRBJ1-1; no clear D gene. The V end lost 0 bases, the J end lost 0 bases, and 9 bases lay between the germline ends. CDR1 is SGHRS, CDR2 YFSETQ, per germline. This CDR3 has 15 residues. CDR3 DNA sequence: TGCGCCAGCAGCTTGGAAAGGGCAATGAACACTGAAGCTTTCTTT. This sequence encodes CASSLERAMNTEAFF.

J is TRBJ2-1 and V is TRBV5-8; D gene unclear. Germline V gene lookup returns CDR1 SGHTS and CDR2 YDEGEE. The CDR3 sequence is 11 residues long. V shed 4 bases and J shed 4 bases, with 3 bases lying between them. CDR3 amino acids: CASSPYNEQFF. The CDR3 DNA reads as TGTGCCAGCAGCCCGTACAATGAGCAGTTCTTC.

The CDR3 DNA sequence: TGTGCCAGCTCACTTAGTGAGCCCTCGAACACTGAAGCTTTCTTT. Protein sequence: CASSLSEPSNTEAFF. The chain has TRBV18 and TRBJ1-1; no clear D. V was clipped by 4 bases and J by 1 base, with 13 bases between them. The V gene's germline CDR1 is KGHSH and CDR2 LQKENI. This CDR3 is built from 15 residues.

The chain's CDR3 is CASSSRDRGLISGRVTDTQYF. In DNA form, the CDR3 reads TGTGCCAGCAGCTCAAGGGACAGGGGGCTTATCAGCGGGAGAGTCACAGATACGCAGTATTTT. The gene calls are TRBV13 and TRBJ2-3, with 12 bases matching TRBD1. The length of the CDR3 is 21 residues. The germline V gene encodes CDR1 PRHDT and CDR2 FYEKMQ (reference sequence). Losses at the gene ends were 4 bases for V and 2 bases for J; bases not matched to a gene: 19.

The J gene is TRBJ2-5, the V gene TRBV25-1; the D gene is possibly TRBD2 (5 bases). The length of the CDR3 is 13 residues. Germline lookup yields CDR1 MGHDK and CDR2 SYGVNS. Trimming shortened V by 8 bases and J by 3 bases, and 13 bases separated the two germline ends. The CDR3 DNA is TGTGCCAGCGGCTTGAGAGGGAAAGAGACCCAGTACTTC. This codes for CASGLRGKETQYF.

The chain is built from TRBV27 and TRBJ2-3; 10 bases fit TRBD2. Trimming at V came to 8 bases and at J to 4 bases, leaving 15 bases not matched to a gene. CDR3 length: 17 amino acids. Germline-derived CDR1 and CDR2 are MNHEY and SMNVEV (reference sequence). CDR3 amino acids: CASGQIKLAGRADTQYF. The CDR3 region has the DNA TGTGCCAGCGGCCAAATAAAACTAGCGGGAAGGGCAGATACGCAGTATTTT.

The chain links TRBV7-3 to TRBJ2-1; 11 nucleotides agree with TRBD2. The CDR3 covers 15 residues. Germline V gene data show CDR1 as SGHTA and CDR2 as FQGTGA. Trimming took 4 bases from V and 5 from J; bases not matched to a gene: 4. The DNA for the CDR3 is TGTGCCAGCAGCTGGACTAGCGGGCTAGACAATGAGCAGTTCTTC. Residues: CASSWTSGLDNEQFF.

The chain joins TRBV14 to TRBJ1-3; 7 bases map to TRBD1. Germline V CDR1 and CDR2: SGHDN, FVKESK. Trimming at V came to 4 bases and at J to 0 bases, leaving 0 bases not matched to a gene. This CDR3 has 14 amino acids. The CDR3 DNA reads as TGTGCCAGCAGCCGGGACAGCTCTGGAAACACCATATATTTT. It yields the protein CASSRDSSGNTIYF.

CDR3 sequence (DNA): TGTGCCAGCAGCGTAGGGACTAGCGGGACCATAGAGACCCAGTACTTC. This sequence encodes CASSVGTSGTIETQYF. V and J are TRBV9 and TRBJ2-5; TRBD2 matches at 12 bases. With V trimmed by 0 bases and J by 4 bases, 4 bases remained unmatched. The CDR3 runs to 16 residues. Germline CDR1 SGDLS, CDR2 YYNGEE.

The chain has TRBV5-5 and TRBJ2-1; 10 positions agree with TRBD2. The CDR3 length is 16 residues. The V gene's germline CDR1 is SGHKS and CDR2 YYEKEE (reference sequence). Losses at the gene ends were 1 base for V and 8 bases for J; bases not matched to a gene: 9. The CDR3 loop reads CASSLSSGGFFDEQFF. CDR3 sequence (DNA): TGTGCCAGCAGCTTGTCTAGCGGGGGCTTTTTCGATGAGCAGTTCTTC. The variable domain in full, completed from reference TRBV5-5 and TRBJ2-1, reads DAGVTQSPTHLIKTRGQQVTLRCSPISGHKSVSWYQQVLGQGPQFIFQYYEKEERGRGNFPDRFSARQFPNYSSELNVNALLLGDSALYLCASSLSSGGFFDEQFFGPGTRLTVL.

This clone was recorded once. This sequence joins TRBV30 and TRBJ1-1; D unresolved. This CDR3 is 14 amino acids long. Between the trimmed V and J ends, which lost 5 bases and 2 bases, there was a span of 15 bases. Germline loops: CDR1 GTSNPN, CDR2 SVGIG (reference sequence). CDR3 sequence reads: CAWYNWTENTEAFF. The CDR3, as DNA: TGTGCCTGGTATAATTGGACGGAAAACACTGAAGCTTTCTTT.